These 26 T cell receptor beta chains originate from one sample sequenced in a study of blood T cell repertoires in COVID-19. TCRdb keeps only in-frame clones here, not all; method: immunoSEQ multiplex PCR. The table lists approximately 180,000 clones, around 80% of them singletons. Sequenced input: peripheral blood. The receptors come from a woman aged 70-85 years with acute or convalescent COVID-19.

In its sample, this clone was seen once. The chain has TRBV7-9 and TRBJ2-7; weak D call: TRBD1 (6 bases). CDR1 and CDR2 (germline): SEHNR, FQNEAQ (reference sequence). CDR3 length equals 13 residues. Trimming removed 5 bases at V and 4 bases at J, with 12 bases between. CDR3 region: CASSAQGSYEQYF. The DNA for the CDR3 is TGTGCCAGCAGCGCACAGGGATCGTACGAGCAGTACTTC.

This clone was recorded only once. The genes are TRBV5-6 and TRBJ2-7; TRBD1 agrees at 8 bases. The V segment lost 4 bases and the J segment 2 bases; nucleotides outside the gene matches: 17. Per the germline V gene, CDR1 is SGHDT and CDR2 is YYEEEE. The CDR3 loop spans 18 amino acids. CDR3 coding DNA: TGTGCCAGCAGCAGCGTCGACAGGGGAATTACGAGGACCTACGAGCAGTACTTC. Its translation: CASSSVDRGITRTYEQYF.

V and J are TRBV11-2 and TRBJ2-7, with 8 bases fitting TRBD2. The germline CDR1 and CDR2 sequences are SGHAT and FQNNGV. V lost 2 bases, J lost 7 bases, and 7 bases stayed unmatched. CDR3 length: 14 amino acids. CDR3 bases: TGTGCCAGCAGCTTACTCGGGAGGGTGGAGGAGCAGTACTTC. It translates to CASSLLGRVEEQYF. The full variable domain, its missing parts supplied by reference TRBV11-2 and TRBJ2-7, is EAGVAQSPRYKIIEKRQSVAFWCNPISGHATLYWYQQILGQGPKLLIQFQNNGVVDDSQLPKDRFSAERLKGVDSTLKIQPAKLEDSAVYLCASSLLGRVEEQYFGPGTRLTVT.

Turning to this clone: The junction does not match germline at one end; this may be a read error. V is TRBV9 and J is TRBJ1-2, with 9 nucleotides matching TRBD1. The germline CDR1 and CDR2 sequences are SGDLS and YYNGEE. The CDR3 spans 15 residues. The CDR3: CASSLTGTGNSGYTF. The CDR3 DNA reads TGTGCCAGCAGCCTAACCGGGACAGGGAACTCTGGCTACACCTTC. Supplemented by reference TRBV9 and TRBJ1-2, the full variable domain reads DSGVTQTPKHLITATGQRVTLRCSPRSGDLSVYWYQQSLDQGLQFLIQYYNGEERAKGNILERFSAQQFPDLHSELNLSSLELGDSALYFCASSLTGTGNSGYTFGSGTRLTVV.

This chain joins TRBV6-1 and TRBJ1-5; D is perhaps TRBD1 (6 bases). The CDR3 has 19 residues. V lost 0 bases and J 5 bases, leaving 23 bases between the germline ends. Germline V gives CDR1 MNHNS, CDR2 SASEGT. In DNA, the CDR3 is TGTGCCAGCAGTGAAGCGTTCTCACATCTCAGGGGTGGCGATCAGCCCCAGCATTTT. Its protein is CASSEAFSHLRGGDQPQHF.

The genes are TRBV27 and TRBJ1-3; D perhaps matches TRBD1 (5 bases). This CDR3 has 15 residues. Trimming removed 3 bases from V and 2 bases from J, with 11 bases in between. Germline V CDR1 and CDR2: MNHEY, SMNVEV (reference sequence). CDR3 bases: TGTGCCAGCAGTTTTCGGAGGGGACCTGGAAACACCATATATTTT. Amino acid sequence: CASSFRRGPGNTIYF.

This chain links TRBV3-1 (or the pseudogene TRBV3-2) with TRBJ1-2; TRBD1 matches at 9 bases. There are 16 residues in the CDR3. After removal of 0 bases from V and 6 bases from J, the junction contained 8 bases not matched to a gene. CDR1 and CDR2 from the germline V gene are LGHDT and YNNKEL (reference sequence). CDR3 protein: CASSQDPRDREDGYTF. In nucleotides, the CDR3 is TGTGCCAGCAGCCAAGACCCCAGGGACAGGGAGGATGGCTACACCTTC.

The V and J genes are TRBV5-6 and TRBJ2-3; 10 bases line up with TRBD2. V lost 5 bases, J lost 9 bases, and 12 bases stayed unmatched. Germline V gives CDR1 SGHDT, CDR2 YYEEEE. This CDR3 comprises 15 residues. The CDR3 DNA reads as TGTGCCAGCAGTTTAGCGGGGGGCCTCAGAGGAACGCAGTATTTT. Translating gives CASSLAGGLRGTQYF.

The genes are TRBV28 and TRBJ1-2; 10 bases line up with TRBD1. There are 13 residues in the CDR3. Unmatched junction bases numbered 5, after V lost 8 bases and J lost 5 bases. Germline V gene lookup returns CDR1 MDHEN and CDR2 SYDVKM. The CDR3 DNA follows: TGTGCCAGCTTGGACAGGGGGGATTATGGCTACACCTTC. Translation gives CASLDRGDYGYTF.

The chain carries TRBV7-9 and TRBJ1-1, with a tentative D call TRBD1 (5 bases). This CDR3 has 14 residues. V was trimmed by 6 bases and J by 0 bases, leaving 11 bases between them. Germline V lookup: CDR1 SEHNR, CDR2 FQNEAQ (reference sequence). The CDR3 DNA reads as TGTGCCAGCAGGAGGGGAGGGATGAACACTGAAGCTTTCTTT. Translated: CASRRGGMNTEAFF. Full variable domain (missing parts from reference TRBV7-9 and TRBJ1-1): DTGVSQNPRHKITKRGQNVTFRCDPISEHNRLYWYRQTLGQGPEFLTYFQNEAQLEKSRLLSDRFSAERPKGSFSTLEIQRTEQGDSAMYLCASRRGGMNTEAFFGQGTRLTVV.

The rearrangement joins TRBV18 to TRBJ1-2; 7 bases match TRBD1. With V trimmed by 4 bases and J by 3 bases, 5 bases remained unmatched. The CDR3 is made up of 14 amino acids. Germline CDR1 and CDR2: KGHSH and LQKENI. The CDR3 DNA reads as TGTGCCAGCTCACTAAGAGACAGGGACTATGGCTACACCTTC. It yields the protein CASSLRDRDYGYTF.

The chain recombines TRBV11-2 with TRBJ1-4; unclear D gene. The V and J ends lost 0 bases and 5 bases respectively, with 10 bases between them. CDR3 size: 15 residues. From germline, CDR1 is SGHAT and CDR2 FQNNGV. CDR3 in DNA: TGTGCCAGCAGCTTAGAGGGCCGCCGGAATGAAAAACTGTTTTTT. Translated: CASSLEGRRNEKLFF.

This chain joins TRBV11-2 and TRBJ2-1; D perhaps matches TRBD2 (5 bases). Germline CDR1 and CDR2: SGHAT and FQNNGV. Between the trimmed V and J ends, which lost 1 base and 8 bases, there was a span of 12 bases. The CDR3 is made up of 14 amino acids. The DNA of the CDR3 is TGTGCCAGCAGCTTAGGGGCATGGCGGGATGAGCAGTTCTTC. Protein: CASSLGAWRDEQFF.

This CDR3 is CASSRTFRSGTSTDTQYF. The CDR3 nucleotides are TGCGCCAGCAGCCGAACCTTTCGTAGCGGGACTAGCACAGATACGCAGTATTTT. The chain has TRBV4-3 and TRBJ2-3, with 8 nucleotides matching TRBD2. CDR1 and CDR2 (germline): LGHNA, YSLEER. V shed 4 bases and J 0 bases; nucleotides not matched to a gene: 12. CDR3 length: 18 amino acids.

The chain joins TRBV15 to TRBJ1-2; 8 positions match TRBD1. The CDR3 is made up of 16 amino acids. CDR1 and CDR2 from the germline V gene are LNHNV and YYDKDF (reference sequence). The V and J ends lost 1 base and 4 bases, in that order; junction bases with no gene match: 8. The CDR3 reads CATSRGRDRSLYGYTF. The CDR3 DNA reads TGTGCCACCAGCAGAGGGAGGGACAGGTCCCTCTATGGCTACACCTTC.

The V and J genes are TRBV4-2 and TRBJ2-7; 8 bases are a match to TRBD2. The CDR3 is 14 amino acids. V dropped 5 bases and J dropped 4; count of bases not matched to a gene: 7. Per germline, CDR1 LGHNA and CDR2 YNFKEQ. The CDR3 coding sequence is TGTGCCAGCAGCGCTAGCGGGCGGCTTTACGAGCAGTACTTC. Amino acid sequence: CASSASGRLYEQYF.

A single count supports this clone. The rearrangement joins TRBV7-2 to TRBJ2-7; TRBD2 aligns across 9 bases. The trim removed 2 bases at V and 3 bases at J, leaving 5 bases unmatched. CDR3 length equals 15 residues. Germline CDR1 is SGHTA and CDR2 is FQGNSA. For the CDR3, the DNA is TGTGCCAGCAGCTTATTTGCGGGAGGGGACTACGAGCAGTACTTC. It encodes CASSLFAGGDYEQYF.

This chain uses TRBV5-1 with TRBJ2-3; TRBD1 aligns across 7 bases. V gave up 6 bases and J gave up 0 bases; unmatched junction bases: 4. Germline V gene sequence: CDR1 SGHRS, CDR2 YFSETQ. The CDR3 length is 14 residues. The CDR3 nucleotides are TGCGCCAGCACGCCGGGACAGAGCACAGATACGCAGTATTTT. Amino acids: CASTPGQSTDTQYF.

V and J are TRBV10-3 and TRBJ2-5, with D possibly TRBD1 on 6 matching bases. The length of the CDR3 is 17 residues. The germline gives CDR1 ENHRY, CDR2 SYGVKD. Trimming took off 3 bases at V and 5 bases at J, with 22 bases between the two ends. CDR3 protein: CAISDLTAGTPAETQYF. In DNA form, the CDR3 reads TGTGCCATCAGTGACTTAACTGCCGGGACACCGGCGGAGACCCAGTACTTC.

This clone was counted between two and nine times. The chain recombines TRBV15 with TRBJ2-3, with 7 bases fitting TRBD1. With 1 base clipped from V and 4 bases from J, the junction kept 5 bases outside the gene matches. CDR3 length: 15 amino acids. The V gene's germline CDR1 is LNHNV and CDR2 YYDKDF (reference sequence). CDR3 amino acids: CATSRGQGRSDTQYF. The CDR3, as DNA: TGTGCCACCAGCAGAGGACAGGGTCGATCAGATACGCAGTATTTT. The variable domain in full, with the rest retrieved from reference TRBV15 and TRBJ2-3, is DAMVIQNPRYQVTQFGKPVTLSCSQTLNHNVMYWYQQKSSQAPKLLFHYYDKDFNNEADTPDNFQSRRPNTSFCFLDIRSPGLGDTAMYLCATSRGQGRSDTQYFGPGTRLTVL.

V gene TRBV6-5 combines with J gene TRBJ1-1; tentative D call: TRBD1 (5 bases). The CDR3 has 12 residues. The germline CDR1 and CDR2 sequences are MNHEY and SVGAGI. With 6 bases removed from V and 5 bases from J, the gap between germline ends came to 10 bases. CDR3 sequence (DNA): TGTGCCAGCAGGCAGGGCGGAACTGAAGCTTTCTTT. This codes for CASRQGGTEAFF.

The rearrangement links TRBV5-1 to TRBJ2-1; D unresolved. This CDR3 spans 14 amino acids. Germline V gene data show CDR1 as SGHRS and CDR2 as YFSETQ. The V gene lost 6 bases and the J gene lost 4 bases, with 14 bases spanning the gap. The DNA for the CDR3 is TGCGCCAGCAACCCGACTGGCGGTTACAATGAGCAGTTCTTC. Protein product: CASNPTGGYNEQFF.

CDR3 sequence reads: CASSLAPGDNYGYTF. CDR3 coding DNA: TGTGCCAGCAGCTTAGCGCCGGGAGATAACTATGGCTACACCTTC. The V call is TRBV7-2, the J call TRBJ1-2, with D unclear. The CDR3 has 15 residues. V dropped 0 bases and J dropped 1 base, with 9 bases sitting between them. CDR1 SGHTA and CDR2 FQGNSA come from the germline V gene.

This clone has only a few counts. This chain uses TRBV15 with TRBJ1-6; 7 nucleotides line up with TRBD1. The trim removed 0 bases at V and 8 bases at J, leaving 4 bases unmatched. The CDR3 spans 15 residues. CDR1 is LNHNV and CDR2 is YYDKDF in the germline V gene (reference sequence). CDR3 in amino acids: CATSREDRADSPLHF. In DNA form, the CDR3 reads TGTGCCACCAGCAGAGAAGACAGGGCGGATTCACCCCTCCACTTT.

V gene TRBV19 combines with J gene TRBJ2-2; D is perhaps TRBD2 (6 bases). The CDR3 covers 13 residues. Trimming removed 6 bases at V and 8 bases at J, with 13 bases between. Germline V lookup: CDR1 LNHDA, CDR2 SQIVND (reference sequence). The CDR3 region is CASRRASVGELFF. CDR3 DNA sequence: TGTGCCAGTAGGAGGGCTAGCGTGGGGGAGCTGTTTTTT.

The chain is built from TRBV5-1 and TRBJ1-4; weak D call: TRBD1 (5 bases). The CDR3 totals 15 residues. Trimming shortened V by 4 bases and J by 7 bases, and 17 bases separated the two germline ends. Per germline, CDR1 SGHRS and CDR2 YFSETQ. As DNA, the CDR3 is TGCGCCAGCAGCCCCCGGGGGGGACTTGTTGAAAAACTGTTTTTT. Protein sequence: CASSPRGGLVEKLFF.